The entry below describes one T cell receptor beta chain. These data belong to a study of early stage breast cancer tumors. Study overall: Approximately 9.4-fold was the mean read coverage per sample.

The repertoire was sequenced with immunoSEQ multiplex PCR; TCRdb's copy has only in-frame clones and lacks some. The data show about 19,000 clones, around four fifths seen once. This sequence originates from a person aged 65 to 79 with breast cancer. Sample: blood.

CDR3 nucleotide sequence: TGTGCCAGCTCACCGGGGGACAGGAAGGATTCACCCCTCCACTTT. Amino acids: CASSPGDRKDSPLHF. V is TRBV18 and J is TRBJ1-6, with 8 bases matching TRBD1. CDR1 and CDR2 from the germline V gene are KGHSH and LQKENI. Trimming at V came to 3 bases and at J to 8 bases, leaving 6 bases not matched to a gene. The CDR3 has 15 residues. Full variable domain (rest looked up from reference TRBV18 and TRBJ1-6): NAGVMQNPRHLVRRRGQEARLRCSPMKGHSHVYWYRQLPEEGLKFMVYLQKENIIDESGMPKERFSAEFPKEGPSILRIQQVVRGDSAAYFCASSPGDRKDSPLHFGNGTRLTVT.